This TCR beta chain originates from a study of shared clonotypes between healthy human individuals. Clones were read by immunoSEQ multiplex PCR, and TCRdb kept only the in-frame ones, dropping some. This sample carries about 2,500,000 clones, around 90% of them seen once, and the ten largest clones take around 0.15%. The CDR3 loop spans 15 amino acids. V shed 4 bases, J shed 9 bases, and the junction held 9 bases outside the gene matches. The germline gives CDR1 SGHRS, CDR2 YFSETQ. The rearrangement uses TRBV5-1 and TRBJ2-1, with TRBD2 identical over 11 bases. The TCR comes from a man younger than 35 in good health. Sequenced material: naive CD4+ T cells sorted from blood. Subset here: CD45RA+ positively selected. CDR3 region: CASSILAGVGGEQFF. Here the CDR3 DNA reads TGCGCCAGCAGCATACTAGCGGGAGTGGGGGGTGAGCAGTTCTTC.